These 14 T cell receptor beta chains came from one sample sequenced in a study of yellow fever vaccine responses in identical twins. From the RT-PCR reads, TCRdb called clonotypes with MiXCR, one entry per CDR3 protein. The sample records about 18,000 distinct CDR3 sequences, roughly two thirds being singletons. This specimen was T cells from blood (PBMCs), unsorted or a sorted subset (not recorded which), taken before or after yellow fever vaccination (not recorded which). These receptors came from a woman aged 18 to 35 who received the yellow fever vaccine.

The genes are TRBV10-3 and TRBJ1-1; TRBD1 aligns across 7 bases. J was trimmed by 3 bases and V by 6 bases; bases with no gene match: 10. CDR1 is ENHRY and CDR2 is SYGVKD in the germline V gene. The CDR3 sequence is 15 residues long. CDR3 residues: CAIRVDSGQDTEAFF. CDR3 DNA sequence: TGTGCCATCAGGGTGGATTCAGGACAGGACACTGAAGCTTTCTTT.

The chain uses TRBV29-1 and TRBJ2-1; possible D gene TRBD1, 6 bases. This CDR3 has 13 residues. CDR1 and CDR2 from the germline V gene are SQVTM and ANQGSEA. V was clipped by 4 bases and J by 6 bases, with 13 bases between them. As DNA, the CDR3 is TGCAGCGTTGGACAGGAAAACCTCAATGAGCAGTTCTTC. Amino acids: CSVGQENLNEQFF.

Comment on this clonotype: The final CDR3 position lacks the conserved phenylalanine or tryptophan, pointing to a likely read error. V is TRBV5-1 and J is TRBJ1-1; no clear D gene. The CDR3 runs to 13 residues. The V end lost 0 bases, the J end lost 0 bases, and 3 bases lay between the germline ends. Germline CDR1 reads SGHRS; CDR2 reads YFSETQ. CDR3 protein: CASSLEMNTEAFC. In DNA form, the CDR3 reads TGCGCCAGCAGCTTGGAAATGAACACTGAAGCTTTCTGT.

This chain links TRBV4-1 with TRBJ2-3; 7 positions agree with TRBD2. The CDR3 extends over 15 amino acids. Germline CDR1 MGHRA, CDR2 YSYEKL. The junction had 6 bases not matched to a gene; V was cut back by 6 bases and J by 0 bases. As DNA, the CDR3 is TGCGCCAGCAGACTATCTAGCGGTAGCACAGATACGCAGTATTTT. Translation: CASRLSSGSTDTQYF.

The chain uses TRBV7-6 and TRBJ2-7; 10 bases agree with TRBD2. CDR1 is SGHVS, CDR2 FNYEAQ, per germline. Losses at the gene ends were 2 bases for V and 3 bases for J; bases not matched to a gene: 4. The CDR3 contains 15 residues. The CDR3 DNA follows: TGTGCCAGCAGCTTAACTAGCGGGATTTTCTACGAGCAGTACTTC. Translated, it gives CASSLTSGIFYEQYF. Full variable domain (remainder filled in from reference TRBV7-6 and TRBJ2-7): GAGVSQSPRYKVTKRGQDVALRCDPISGHVSLYWYRQALGQGPEFLTYFNYEAQQDKSGLPNDRFSAERPEGSISTLTIQRTEQRDSAMYRCASSLTSGIFYEQYFGPGTRLTVT.

Only a few counts were recorded for this clonotype. The chain carries TRBV6-1 and TRBJ2-3; perhaps TRBD2 as D (6 bases). Trimming stripped 2 bases from V and 0 bases from J, with 15 bases between. Germline assignment: CDR1 MNHNS and CDR2 SASEGT. The CDR3 spans 17 residues. CDR3 bases: TGTGCCAGCAGTGAACTTATCGGGGGAAGAAGCACAGATACGCAGTATTTT. Translated: CASSELIGGRSTDTQYF.

The rearrangement links TRBV20-1 to TRBJ2-5, with D possibly called TRBD1 or TRBD2 (5 bases each). Per germline, CDR1 DFQATT and CDR2 SNEGSKA (reference sequence). V lost 0 bases and J 2 bases, leaving 13 bases between the germline ends. This CDR3 is 15 amino acids long. CDR3 DNA sequence: TGCAGTGCTAGAGACTCCCGGGACCAGCAAGAGACCCAGTACTTC. Translating gives CSARDSRDQQETQYF.

This chain uses TRBV29-1 with TRBJ2-1; 8 bases map to TRBD1. Looked up from germline, CDR1 is SQVTM and CDR2 is ANQGSEA. There are 14 residues in the CDR3. With 3 bases clipped from V and 7 bases from J, the junction kept 8 bases outside the gene matches. CDR3 DNA sequence: TGCAGCGTTGATAGACAGGGGAATCGGAATGAGCAGTTCTTC. It is translated as CSVDRQGNRNEQFF.

For the CDR3, the DNA is TGTGCCAGCAGCAGAAGCGGGGACTACACCGGGGAGCTGTTTTTT. Amino acid sequence: CASSRSGDYTGELFF. V and J are TRBV6-1 and TRBJ2-2; 7 bases are shared with TRBD2. V lost 6 bases to trimming and J lost 3 bases; unmatched junction nucleotides: 7. The CDR3 consists of 15 residues. The germline V gene has CDR1 MNHNS and CDR2 SASEGT.

This clonotype was recorded a few times. The rearrangement uses TRBV2 and TRBJ2-7; no definite D call. Germline V gene lookup returns CDR1 SNHLY and CDR2 FYNNEI. The CDR3 is 12 amino acids. V was shortened by 0 bases and J by 4 bases, with 4 bases between the two germline ends. In DNA, the CDR3 is TGTGCCAGCAGTGAAGCTCCGTACGAGCAGTACTTC. The encoded protein is CASSEAPYEQYF.

This clonotype was observed a handful of times. One end of the junction is discordant with germline, which a read error may explain. The V gene is TRBV18, the J gene TRBJ2-3, with TRBD2 matching 10 bases. The CDR3 covers 14 residues. CDR1 is KGHSH and CDR2 is LQKENI in the germline V gene. This CDR3 is CASSPPAASGSNNF. Written as DNA, the CDR3 is TGTGCCAGCTCACCACCTGCGGCTAGCGGGAGTAACAATTTT.

The rearrangement uses TRBV12-3 or TRBV12-4 and TRBJ2-2, with D perhaps matching TRBD1 or TRBD2 (5 bases each). CDR3 length: 17 residues. V was clipped by 4 bases and J by 0 bases, with 15 bases between them. The CDR3 DNA reads as TGTGCCAGCAGTTACGTGGGGACGAGCGCGAACACCGGGGAGCTGTTTTTT. Its translation is CASSYVGTSANTGELFF.

The chain has TRBV11-2 and TRBJ2-3; no firm D call. The CDR3 extends over 13 amino acids. Germline V gives CDR1 SGHAT, CDR2 FQNNGV. V was cut by 2 bases and J by 6 bases, with 9 bases left in between. The CDR3 here is CASSLSVLDTQYF. The CDR3 DNA is TGTGCCAGCAGCTTATCCGTTCTGGATACGCAGTATTTT.

This sequence joins TRBV29-1 and TRBJ1-1; D is ambiguous. Germline CDR1 and CDR2: SQVTM and ANQGSEA. The CDR3 length is 12 residues. The V gene lost 6 bases and the J gene lost 1 base, with 9 bases spanning the gap. The CDR3 sequence: CSVWLENTEAFF. Here the CDR3 DNA reads TGCAGCGTGTGGTTGGAGAACACTGAAGCTTTCTTT.